This is a list of T cell receptor beta chains from one sample in a study of cytomegalovirus exposure and HLA in healthy donors. The assay was immunoSEQ multiplex PCR, and TCRdb's table has in-frame clones only and misses some. The data contain fewer than 400,000 clones, just over 85% of them singletons. Sequencing was performed on PBMCs. The origin of the receptors is a woman under 30 in good health and CMV-seronegative. The CDR3 runs from the conserved cysteine through the conserved F or W. Each record gives: V gene, J gene, D gene, clone size, CDR3 protein, CDR3 DNA. A D gene is named only where the DNA matches it firmly. Some rows have no size entry. The others give once, few or many, or a class for an expanded clone.

V gene: TRBV19; J gene: TRBJ1-2; D gene: TRBD1; clone size: NA; CDR3 protein: CASSLDREVGGYTF; CDR3 DNA: TGTGCCAGTAGTCTGGACAGGGAAGTTGGTGGCTACACCTTC
V gene: TRBV2; J gene: TRBJ2-5; D gene: TRBD1; clone size: NA; CDR3 protein: CASSGDRGIETQYF; CDR3 DNA: TGTGCCAGCAGTGGGGACAGGGGCATAGAGACCCAGTACTTC
V gene: TRBV6-5; J gene: TRBJ1-4; D gene: NA; clone size: NA; CDR3 protein: CATAWEMDEKLFF; CDR3 DNA: TGTGCCACCGCGTGGGAGATGGATGAAAAACTGTTTTTT
V gene: TRBV7-9; J gene: TRBJ2-1; D gene: TRBD2; clone size: once; CDR3 protein: CASSVGLAGVNEQFF; CDR3 DNA: TGTGCCAGCAGCGTAGGACTAGCGGGAGTCAATGAGCAGTTCTTC
V gene: TRBV5-4; J gene: TRBJ2-2; D gene: NA; clone size: NA; CDR3 protein: CASSLWLGNTGELFF; CDR3 DNA: TGTGCCAGCAGCTTGTGGCTAGGGAACACCGGGGAGCTGTTTTTT
V gene: TRBV6-5; J gene: TRBJ1-5; D gene: NA; clone size: NA; CDR3 protein: CASSYRRSYSNQPQHF; CDR3 DNA: TGTGCCAGCAGTTACAGGCGGTCCTATAGCAATCAGCCCCAGCATTTT
V gene: TRBV5-1; J gene: TRBJ2-2; D gene: TRBD1; clone size: NA; CDR3 protein: CASSLAGTGGTGELFF; CDR3 DNA: TGCGCCAGCAGCTTGGCCGGGACAGGAGGGACCGGGGAGCTGTTTTTT
V gene: TRBV28; J gene: TRBJ1-5; D gene: NA; clone size: NA; CDR3 protein: CASSSGANQPQHF; CDR3 DNA: TGTGCCAGCAGTTCAGGGGCCAATCAGCCCCAGCATTTT
V gene: TRBV4-3; J gene: TRBJ2-7; D gene: NA; clone size: few; CDR3 protein: CASSQDKSSYEQYF; CDR3 DNA: TGCGCCAGCAGCCAAGATAAGAGCTCCTACGAGCAGTACTTC
V gene: TRBV25-1; J gene: TRBJ1-2; D gene: NA; clone size: NA; CDR3 protein: CASGNAGGAGYGYTF; CDR3 DNA: TGTGCCAGCGGGAATGCGGGGGGCGCTGGCTATGGCTACACCTTC
V gene: TRBV7-2; J gene: TRBJ2-7; D gene: NA; clone size: NA; CDR3 protein: CASSLSSYEQYF; CDR3 DNA: TGTGCCAGCAGCTTGTCGAGCTACGAGCAGTACTTC